The clone carrying this T cell receptor (beta chain) has only a few counts. The antigen is undetermined. Via MiXCR, TCRdb re-called the RT-PCR reads, giving one row per CDR3 protein. The sample has hundreds of thousands of distinct CDR3 sequences, 12% to 15% seen once. This entry is derived from a study of response to subunit inactivated influenza vaccine. Overall study findings and caveats: It was the authors' suggestion that each seasonal influenza vaccination recruits few new T cells.

V trimming: 2 bases; J trimming: 0 bases; junction bases outside the gene matches: 7. CDR3 size: 18 residues. Germline CDR1 reads SGHTA; CDR2 reads FQGNSA. The specimen was PBMCs from blood, collected approximately 15 days before vaccination. The V and J genes are TRBV7-2 and TRBJ2-1; TRBD2 aligns across 10 bases. The TCR sequence derives from a man in his fifties or sixties who received an inactivated influenza vaccine. Written as DNA, the CDR3 is TGTGCCAGCAGCTTAAGGCTAGCGGGGGATAGCTCCTACAATGAGCAGTTCTTC. It yields the protein CASSLRLAGDSSYNEQFF. Full variable domain (remainder filled in from reference TRBV7-2 and TRBJ2-1): GAGVSQSPSNKVTEKGKDVELRCDPISGHTALYWYRQSLGQGLEFLIYFQGNSAPDKSGLPSDRFSAERTGGSVSTLTIQRTQQEDSAVYLCASSLRLAGDSSYNEQFFGPGTRLTVL.